Shown below are 9 T cell receptor beta chains from a single sample sequenced in a study of T cells in Graves' hyperthyroidism and ophthalmopathy. RNA transcripts gave rise to amplified TCR beta CDR3 regions. A set of HTBI primers served as the primers for a first-round RT-PCR of the TCR CDR3. TCRdb used MiXCR to reprocess the multiplex PCR reads, holding one entry per CDR3 protein. Of around 100,000 distinct CDR3 sequences listed, roughly 47% were seen once; the top ten hold about 28%. Sequencing was carried out using blood. All receptors derive from a man aged 35 to 55 with Graves' hyperthyroidism.

This clonotype came up many times. The chain carries TRBV2 and TRBJ1-2, with D perhaps matching TRBD1 (5 bases). The CDR3 has 16 residues. From germline, CDR1 is SNHLY and CDR2 FYNNEI. Trimming shortened V by 2 bases and J by 4 bases, and 17 bases separated the two germline ends. The CDR3 DNA reads as TGTGCCAGCAGTGAAACAACAGGAACCAACCGCTATGGCTACACCTTC. Translating it yields CASSETTGTNRYGYTF.

The table lists this clonotype with many counts. V is TRBV25-1 and J is TRBJ2-7; TRBD1 matches at 8 bases. This CDR3 has 12 amino acids. From germline, CDR1 is MGHDK and CDR2 SYGVNS. The junction had 0 bases not matched to a gene; V was cut back by 6 bases and J by 2 bases. In DNA, the CDR3 is TGTGCCAGCAGGGACAGGGCCTACGAGCAGTACTTC. The encoded protein is CASRDRAYEQYF.

This rearrangement joins TRBV11-2 to TRBJ2-7; D is perhaps TRBD2 (6 bases). Germline V gene lookup returns CDR1 SGHAT and CDR2 FQNNGV. Trimming shortened V by 0 bases and J by 9 bases, and 15 bases separated the two germline ends. CDR3 size: 14 residues. CDR3 in DNA: TGTGCCAGCAGCTTAGATTATGGGGGGAGGAGGCAGTACTTC. Translating gives CASSLDYGGRRQYF.

There are many counts of this clonotype. The J gene is TRBJ2-7, the V gene TRBV5-6; D is ambiguous. The CDR3 has 13 residues. Germline loops: CDR1 SGHDT, CDR2 YYEEEE. With 2 bases removed from V and 5 bases from J, the gap between germline ends came to 11 bases. The CDR3 here is CASSFGQDHEQYF. The CDR3 region has the DNA TGTGCCAGCAGCTTTGGTCAGGACCACGAGCAGTACTTC.

At least ten counts were recorded for this clonotype. This chain connects TRBV29-1 to TRBJ2-7; weak D call: TRBD2 (6 bases). The V end lost 0 bases, the J end lost 3 bases, and 12 bases lay between the germline ends. Germline-derived CDR1 and CDR2 are SQVTM and ANQGSEA. This CDR3 contains 14 residues. The chain's CDR3 is CSVEEEGTNYEQYF. The CDR3, as DNA: TGCAGCGTTGAAGAGGAGGGAACTAACTACGAGCAGTACTTC.

This clonotype has more than one count but fewer than ten. Since a much larger clone is just one base distant, this may be a read error. This CDR3 is missing its conserved last phenylalanine or tryptophan, likely due to a read error. The rearrangement links TRBV2 to TRBJ2-7; 7 nucleotides line up with TRBD2. The CDR3 is 18 amino acids. CDR1 is SNHLY and CDR2 is FYNNEI in the germline V gene. The V gene end was trimmed by 0 bases and the J gene end by 1 base; junction bases not matched to a gene: 12. The CDR3 sequence: CASSEARGLRGRSYEQYL. CDR3 in DNA: TGTGCCAGCAGTGAAGCAAGGGGACTTCGCGGGAGATCCTACGAGCAGTACCTC.

A remark on this clonotype: At one end the junction does not follow the germline gene, possibly because of a read error. The CDR3 region has the DNA TGTGCCAGCAGAGGACGGACGAACACCGGGGAGCTGTCTTTT. It yields the protein CASRGRTNTGELSF. The chain uses TRBV2 and TRBJ2-2, with a tentative D call TRBD2 (5 bases). This CDR3 is built from 14 residues. CDR1 is SNHLY and CDR2 is FYNNEI in the germline V gene. Looking up the rest from reference TRBV2 and TRBJ2-2 gives the full variable domain: EPEVTQTPSHQVTQMGQEVILRCVPISNHLYFYWYRQILGQKVEFLVSFYNNEISEKSEIFDDQFSVERPDGSNFTLKIRSTKLEDSAMYFCASRGRTNTGELSFGEGSRLTVL.

J is TRBJ2-1 and V is TRBV30; D unresolved. CDR1 and CDR2 from the germline V gene are GTSNPN and SVGIG (reference sequence). V lost 4 bases, J lost 7 bases, and 8 bases lay in between. The CDR3 has 11 amino acids. This chain's CDR3 is CAWMMGNEQFF. The CDR3 DNA follows: TGTGCCTGGATGATGGGGAATGAGCAGTTCTTC.

Ten or more counts support this clonotype. The V gene is TRBV7-2, the J gene TRBJ2-1, with TRBD2 matching 10 bases. Germline lookup yields CDR1 SGHTA and CDR2 FQGNSA. Trimming took 6 bases from V and 6 from J; bases not matched to a gene: 8. The length of the CDR3 is 15 residues. CDR3 in DNA: TGTGCCAGCAGTAGACTACAGCGGGGGGGCAATGAGCAGTTCTTC. Its translation is CASSRLQRGGNEQFF.